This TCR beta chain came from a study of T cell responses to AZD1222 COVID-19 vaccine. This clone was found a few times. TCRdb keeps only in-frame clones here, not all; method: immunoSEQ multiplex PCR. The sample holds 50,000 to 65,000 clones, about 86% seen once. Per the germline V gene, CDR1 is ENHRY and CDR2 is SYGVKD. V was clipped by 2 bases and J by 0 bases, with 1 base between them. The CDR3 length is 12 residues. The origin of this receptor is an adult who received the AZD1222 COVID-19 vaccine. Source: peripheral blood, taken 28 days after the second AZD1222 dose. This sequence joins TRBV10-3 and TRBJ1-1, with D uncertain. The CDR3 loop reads CAISEVNTEAFF. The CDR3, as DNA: TGTGCCATCAGTGAGGTGAACACTGAAGCTTTCTTT.